Below are 5 T cell receptor beta chains sequenced from a single sample in a study of shared clonotypes between healthy human individuals. Profiling relied on immunoSEQ multiplex PCR, and the TCRdb table lists in-frame clones only, not all of them. The sample yields some 2,100,000 clones, 90% to 95% seen once. The naive CD8 population came from CD45RO-negative cells selected for CCR7, without terminally differentiated effector memory CD45RA+ cells. The sequenced material came from naive CD8+ T cells from PBMCs. The source is a man between 18 and 35 years old in good health. Some clones in this sample may be carry-over from other donors' samples.

The V and J genes are TRBV11-3 and TRBJ2-1; D is unresolved. This CDR3 contains 15 residues. V was cut by 5 bases and J by 5 bases, with 16 bases left in between. Germline lookup yields CDR1 SGHNT and CDR2 YENEEA. The CDR3 nucleotides are TGTGCCAGCAGCCCGGCTAGATTCGGCGACAATGAGCAGTTCTTC. This sequence encodes CASSPARFGDNEQFF.

The J gene is TRBJ2-1, the V gene TRBV27; TRBD2 agrees at 10 bases. CDR1 and CDR2 (germline): MNHEY, SMNVEV (reference sequence). Losses at the gene ends were 6 bases for V and 0 bases for J; bases not matched to a gene: 5. The CDR3 length is 16 residues. CDR3 amino acids: CASRPSGSSSYNEQFF. The CDR3 nucleotides read TGTGCCAGCAGACCTAGCGGGAGCAGCTCCTACAATGAGCAGTTCTTC.

Turning to this clone: Other DNA sequences within the sample encode an identical CDR3. The chain carries TRBV7-9 and TRBJ2-7; D is uncertain. Germline CDR1 is SEHNR and CDR2 is FQNEAQ (reference sequence). The V end lost 5 bases, the J end lost 2 bases, and 7 bases lay between the germline ends. CDR3 length equals 12 residues. The DNA for the CDR3 is TGTGCCAGCAGCGCGCAAGCCTACGAGCAGTACTTC. It translates to CASSAQAYEQYF.

The table lists this clone with a count of one. The V call is TRBV7-8, the J call TRBJ2-2, with D possibly being TRBD1 or TRBD2 (7 bases each). Trimming removed 4 bases from V and 4 bases from J, with 16 bases in between. The CDR3 spans 16 residues. The germline V gene has CDR1 SGHVS and CDR2 FQNEAQ. The CDR3 nucleotides are TGTGCCAGCAGCTGGCAGGGGGAGGGCGCCACCGGGGAGCTGTTTTTT. It translates to CASSWQGEGATGELFF. The whole variable domain, remainder taken from reference TRBV7-8 and TRBJ2-2, is GAGVSQSPRYKVAKRGQDVALRCDPISGHVSLFWYQQALGQGPEFLTYFQNEAQLDKSGLPSDRFFAERPEGSVSTLKIQRTQQEDSAVYLCASSWQGEGATGELFFGEGSRLTVL.

As for this clone: This CDR3 is also generated by other DNA sequences in the sample. J is TRBJ2-7 and V is TRBV13; D is possibly TRBD1 (6 bases). The CDR3 is made up of 13 amino acids. CDR1 is PRHDT, CDR2 FYEKMQ, per germline (reference sequence). V lost 5 bases and J 2 bases, leaving 10 bases between the germline ends. The CDR3 sequence: CASSLDRAYEQYF. For the CDR3, the DNA is TGTGCCAGCAGCCTGGACAGAGCCTACGAGCAGTACTTC.